These 27 T cell receptor beta chains originate from one sample sequenced in a study of blood T cell repertoires in COVID-19. This table comes from immunoSEQ multiplex PCR, and its TCRdb copy is limited to in-frame clones, with some not included. The table records about 230,000 clones, 80% to 90% of them present only once. What was sequenced was peripheral blood. The receptors were gathered from a man in his forties who had recovered from COVID-19.

V is TRBV6-2 or TRBV6-3 and J is TRBJ2-3; 7 bases fit TRBD2. The length of the CDR3 is 16 residues. The V gene's germline CDR1 is MNHEY and CDR2 SVGEGT. After removal of 0 bases from V and 4 bases from J, the junction contained 7 bases not matched to a gene. The CDR3 spells CASSYSLAGPPDTQYF. The DNA of the CDR3 is TGTGCCAGCAGTTACTCTTTAGCGGGTCCCCCAGATACGCAGTATTTT.

The chain couples TRBV6-6 to TRBJ1-2; unclear D gene. V was shortened by 6 bases and J by 8 bases, with 10 bases between the two germline ends. The CDR3 contains 11 residues. The V gene's germline CDR1 is MNHNY and CDR2 SVGAGI (reference sequence). CDR3 nucleotide sequence: TGTGCCAGCAGAGAGGGCCAAGGCTACACCTTC. Translating it yields CASREGQGYTF.

DNA for the CDR3: TGCGCCAGCAGCCTTAATGGAAACACCATATATTTT. It is translated as CASSLNGNTIYF. The V call is TRBV4-3, the J call TRBJ1-3, with D uncertain. Germline CDR1 reads LGHNA; CDR2 reads YSLEER. The CDR3 contains 12 residues. V lost 4 bases and J 3 bases, leaving 4 bases between the germline ends.

This chain joins TRBV19 and TRBJ2-1; TRBD2 matches 11 bases. The germline V gene has CDR1 LNHDA and CDR2 SQIVND (reference sequence). Losses at the gene ends were 6 bases for V and 4 bases for J; bases not matched to a gene: 8. This CDR3 is 16 amino acids long. The chain's CDR3 is CASSNRLAGRYNEQFF. The CDR3 DNA reads as TGTGCCAGTAGCAACCGACTAGCGGGACGATACAATGAGCAGTTCTTC.

The gene calls are TRBV12-3 or TRBV12-4 and TRBJ2-3; D is possibly TRBD1 (5 bases). The CDR3 runs to 13 residues. V gave up 1 base and J gave up 3 bases, with 5 bases separating them. CDR3 nucleotides: TGTGCCAGCAGTTTAGACAGGACAGATACGCAGTATTTT. It encodes CASSLDRTDTQYF.

This sequence joins TRBV5-5 and TRBJ2-7, with 8 nucleotides matching TRBD2. Germline loops: CDR1 SGHKS, CDR2 YYEKEE (reference sequence). The CDR3 is made up of 15 amino acids. Unmatched junction bases numbered 5, after V lost 1 base and J lost 2 bases. As DNA, the CDR3 is TGTGCCAGCAGCTTGAGAGCGGGGGATCCCTACGAGCAGTACTTC. Its protein is CASSLRAGDPYEQYF.

The chain joins TRBV4-1 to TRBJ1-1; D is unclear. V lost 2 bases and J 1 base, leaving 8 bases between the germline ends. Per the germline V gene, CDR1 is MGHRA and CDR2 is YSYEKL. The CDR3 contains 14 residues. The CDR3 loop is CASSQRRENTEAFF. CDR3 bases: TGCGCCAGCAGCCAACGCCGGGAGAACACTGAAGCTTTCTTT.

The CDR3 spells CTSSQSRGSDEQFF. CDR3 bases: TGCACCAGCAGCCAAAGCAGGGGGTCCGATGAGCAGTTCTTC. The chain couples TRBV1 to TRBJ2-1; TRBD1, as called in the table, went unchecked against the DNA. TRBV1 is listed as a pseudogene. This CDR3 comprises 14 residues.

The V and J genes are TRBV4-3 and TRBJ1-6; unclear D gene. Germline CDR1 reads LGHNA; CDR2 reads YSLEER. V lost 1 base and J lost 5, with 12 bases in between. The CDR3 length is 16 residues. The CDR3 region has the DNA TGCGCCAGCAGCCAAGGACCCGGGTGGGATAATTCACCCCTCCACTTT. This gives the protein CASSQGPGWDNSPLHF.

The gene calls are TRBV20-1 and TRBJ2-7; TRBD2 matches 9 bases. Germline lookup yields CDR1 DFQATT and CDR2 SNEGSKA (reference sequence). After removal of 3 bases from V and 3 bases from J, the junction contained 6 bases not matched to a gene. CDR3 length: 14 residues. The CDR3 coding sequence is TGCAGTGCTAGTTCGCTAGCGGGACACTACGAGCAGTACTTC. This gives the protein CSASSLAGHYEQYF.

V and J are TRBV2 and TRBJ2-4; the D is unclear. V lost 3 bases and J lost 0, with 9 bases in between. The CDR3 runs to 15 residues. Germline V gives CDR1 SNHLY, CDR2 FYNNEI. Here the CDR3 reads CASSERQLAKNIQYF. The DNA for the CDR3 is TGTGCCAGCAGTGAGAGACAACTAGCCAAAAACATTCAGTACTTC.

The chain carries TRBV6-2 or TRBV6-3 and TRBJ1-2; D call uncertain. Germline CDR1 is MNHEY and CDR2 is SVGEGT. V gave up 5 bases and J gave up 1 base, with 5 bases separating them. The CDR3 totals 12 residues. Written as DNA, the CDR3 is TGTGCCAGCAGTACTAGTAACTATGGCTACACCTTC. This sequence encodes CASSTSNYGYTF.

The chain recombines TRBV7-9 with TRBJ2-2, with D perhaps TRBD2 (5 bases). The V end lost 4 bases, the J end lost 6 bases, and 9 bases lay between the germline ends. This CDR3 is built from 13 residues. The V gene's germline CDR1 is SEHNR and CDR2 FQNEAQ (reference sequence). CDR3 bases: TGTGCCAGCAGCTCTGCCGGGGCCGGGGAGCTGTTTTTT. This sequence encodes CASSSAGAGELFF.

V gene TRBV5-1 combines with J gene TRBJ2-1, with D unclear. V lost 0 bases and J lost 8, with 15 bases in between. This CDR3 comprises 15 residues. The V gene's germline CDR1 is SGHRS and CDR2 YFSETQ. CDR3 loop: CASSLVLVSIHEQFF. CDR3 sequence (DNA): TGCGCCAGCAGCTTGGTTCTAGTTAGCATCCATGAGCAGTTCTTC.

This clone showed up just once. The chain is built from TRBV6-6 and TRBJ2-2, with a possible D match to TRBD2 (5 bases). Germline V gene lookup returns CDR1 MNHNY and CDR2 SVGAGI (reference sequence). The V end was cut by 0 bases, the J end by 7 bases, with 6 bases between. The CDR3 is made up of 13 amino acids. Here the CDR3 reads CASSYSGNGELFF. The CDR3 bases are TGTGCCAGCAGTTACTCCGGGAACGGGGAGCTGTTTTTT.

This chain uses TRBV5-1 with TRBJ2-5; the D is unclear. In germline, CDR1 is SGHRS, CDR2 YFSETQ. This CDR3 has 13 amino acids. V was shortened by 4 bases and J by 4 bases, with 11 bases between the two germline ends. CDR3 sequence reads: CASSVTPPETQYF. The CDR3 DNA reads TGCGCCAGCAGCGTGACTCCCCCAGAGACCCAGTACTTC.

The rearrangement uses TRBV9 and TRBJ2-7, with 11 nucleotides matching TRBD1. CDR3 size: 16 residues. The germline V gene has CDR1 SGDLS and CDR2 YYNGEE. Germline trimming cut 2 bases from V and 0 bases from J; bases unmatched to any gene: 4. DNA of the CDR3: TGTGCCAGCAGCGTCGGACAGGGGGCGAGCTCCTACGAGCAGTACTTC. This gives the protein CASSVGQGASSYEQYF.

The rearrangement links TRBV3-1 (or the pseudogene TRBV3-2) to TRBJ2-1, with TRBD2 matching over 8 bases. The CDR3 runs 16 residues. The germline V gene has CDR1 LGHDT and CDR2 YNNKEL (reference sequence). The V segment lost 1 base and the J segment 3 bases; nucleotides outside the gene matches: 5. The CDR3: CASSQGGGRSYNEQFF. The CDR3 nucleotides are TGTGCCAGCAGCCAAGGCGGGGGGCGAAGCTACAATGAGCAGTTCTTC.

V gene TRBV9 combines with J gene TRBJ1-3; 9 nucleotides agree with TRBD1. With 2 bases clipped from V and 2 bases from J, the junction kept 8 bases outside the gene matches. The CDR3 length is 17 residues. Germline V gene data show CDR1 as SGDLS and CDR2 as YYNGEE. The CDR3 loop is CASSVAGTGSAGNTIYF. DNA for the CDR3: TGTGCCAGCAGCGTCGCCGGGACAGGGAGCGCTGGAAACACCATATATTTT.

V gene TRBV25-1 combines with J gene TRBJ2-3; possibly TRBD2 for D (5 bases). Per the germline V gene, CDR1 is MGHDK and CDR2 is SYGVNS. Trimming pared 4 bases from V and 2 bases from J, leaving 10 bases between. The CDR3 consists of 14 residues. The CDR3 region is CASSAGLFTDTQYF. The CDR3 DNA follows: TGTGCCAGCAGTGCAGGACTTTTCACAGATACGCAGTATTTT.

This clone was observed a single time. The rearrangement links TRBV7-2 to TRBJ2-5, with 11 bases lining up with TRBD2. This CDR3 comprises 19 residues. V lost 2 bases, J lost 10 bases, and 21 bases stayed unmatched. Germline V gene sequence: CDR1 SGHTA, CDR2 FQGNSA. CDR3 amino acids: CASSLKSSGGPPQVGDQYF. The CDR3 coding sequence is TGTGCCAGCAGCTTAAAGTCTAGCGGGGGGCCGCCTCAGGTTGGTGACCAGTACTTC.

The CDR3 bases are TGTGCCAGCAACGGACTAGCGGGGGCCCCCCACGAGCAGTACTTC. Protein product: CASNGLAGAPHEQYF. The chain couples TRBV5-6 to TRBJ2-7, with 13 bases lining up with TRBD2. V shed 6 bases, J shed 5 bases, and the junction held 8 bases outside the gene matches. Germline V gives CDR1 SGHDT, CDR2 YYEEEE. The CDR3 sequence is 15 residues long. The whole variable domain, remainder taken from reference TRBV5-6 and TRBJ2-7, is DAGVTQSPTHLIKTRGQQVTLRCSPKSGHDTVSWYQQALGQGPQFIFQYYEEEERQRGNFPDRFSGHQFPNYSSELNVNALLLGDSALYLCASNGLAGAPHEQYFGPGTRLTVT.

The rearrangement joins TRBV6-4 to TRBJ2-1, with D unresolved. With 6 bases removed from V and 5 bases from J, the gap between germline ends came to 17 bases. CDR3 length: 15 residues. Germline V gene sequence: CDR1 MRHNA, CDR2 SNTAGT. The CDR3: CASSNVKKENNEQFF. The CDR3 nucleotides are TGTGCCAGCAGCAACGTTAAAAAGGAGAACAATGAGCAGTTCTTC.

The chain joins TRBV13 to TRBJ2-3, with 9 positions matching TRBD1. Germline assignment: CDR1 PRHDT and CDR2 FYEKMQ (reference sequence). V was pared by 5 bases and J by 4 bases, with 10 bases of the junction left unmatched. The CDR3 has 16 amino acids. The CDR3 spells CASSRGTGTGADTQYF. The DNA for the CDR3 is TGTGCCAGCAGCCGCGGGACAGGGACGGGGGCAGATACGCAGTATTTT.

This chain links TRBV2 with TRBJ2-7; TRBD1 might be the D (5 bases). The germline V gene has CDR1 SNHLY and CDR2 FYNNEI. V was shortened by 7 bases and J by 2 bases, with 15 bases between the two germline ends. CDR3 length: 14 residues. In nucleotides, the CDR3 is TGTGCCAGCACCGCAGACAGCGCGACCTACGAGCAGTACTTC. Its protein is CASTADSATYEQYF.

The chain is built from TRBV20-1 and TRBJ1-2, with 8 bases identical to TRBD1. Looked up from germline, CDR1 is DFQATT and CDR2 is SNEGSKA (reference sequence). The CDR3 loop spans 14 amino acids. V lost 3 bases to trimming and J lost 4 bases; unmatched junction nucleotides: 7. CDR3 in DNA: TGCAGTGCTAGTGACTCTGGACAGGGCTATGGCTACACCTTC. Its translation is CSASDSGQGYGYTF.

The rearrangement links TRBV29-1 to TRBJ2-3; a weak D match, TRBD2 (5 bases). The CDR3 sequence is 12 residues long. V gave up 1 base and J gave up 15 bases, with 17 bases separating them. Germline loops: CDR1 SQVTM, CDR2 ANQGSEA. The CDR3 bases are TGCAGCGTTGAAGGACGGGCGGGCTTATTATATTTT. Translating it yields CSVEGRAGLLYF.